The 28 T cell receptor beta chains reported below all come from one sample, sequenced in a study of shared clonotypes between healthy human individuals. Sequencing used immunoSEQ multiplex PCR; TCRdb keeps in-frame clones, though not all of them. Of hundreds of thousands of clones listed, roughly 96% are singletons. CD45RO-negative CD8 cells positively selected for CCR7 made up the naive population, which excluded terminally differentiated effector memory CD45RA+ cells. Sequenced material: naive CD8+ T cells sorted from blood. These receptors were taken from a woman younger than 45 in good health.

This chain uses TRBV6-5 with TRBJ1-1; maybe TRBD1 (5 bases). V dropped 3 bases and J dropped 0 bases, with 11 bases sitting between them. The CDR3 totals 15 residues. The germline V gene encodes CDR1 MNHEY and CDR2 SVGAGI. The CDR3 sequence: CASSYQGGMNTEAFF. Here the CDR3 DNA reads TGTGCCAGCAGTTATCAGGGAGGAATGAACACTGAAGCTTTCTTT.

This rearrangement joins TRBV7-9 to TRBJ2-5; D is ambiguous. The germline CDR1 and CDR2 sequences are SEHNR and FQNEAQ (reference sequence). Trimming removed 4 bases from V and 0 bases from J, with 9 bases in between. CDR3 length: 14 amino acids. The CDR3 nucleotides are TGTGCCAGCAGCTCCCCGGGCAACCAAGAGACCCAGTACTTC. Residues: CASSSPGNQETQYF.

The CDR3 region is CSVEDQKRETQETQYF. In nucleotides, the CDR3 is TGCAGCGTTGAAGATCAAAAGCGGGAGACCCAAGAGACCCAGTACTTC. V is TRBV29-1 and J is TRBJ2-5, with 8 bases matching TRBD2. This CDR3 contains 16 residues. The ends lost 0 bases at V and 1 base at J; junction bases unmatched: 7. Germline CDR1 and CDR2: SQVTM and ANQGSEA.

The chain recombines TRBV28 with TRBJ2-7, with a weak D call TRBD1 (6 bases). Germline V gives CDR1 MDHEN, CDR2 SYDVKM. Between the trimmed V and J ends, which lost 3 bases and 3 bases, there was a span of 12 bases. This CDR3 spans 14 amino acids. The CDR3 DNA reads TGTGCCAGCAGTTTTGAGAACAGGGACTACGAGCAGTACTTC. It specifies CASSFENRDYEQYF.

The chain uses TRBV11-2 and TRBJ2-1, with 10 bases that match TRBD2. This CDR3 comprises 16 residues. Germline trimming cut 5 bases from V and 2 bases from J; bases unmatched to any gene: 6. Looked up from germline, CDR1 is SGHAT and CDR2 is FQNNGV. The CDR3 region is CASSQLAGGAYNEQFF. In DNA, the CDR3 is TGTGCCAGCAGCCAATTAGCGGGAGGCGCCTACAATGAGCAGTTCTTC.

The rearrangement links TRBV11-3 to TRBJ2-7; 9 bases line up with TRBD2. The CDR3 is 15 residues long. Germline V gives CDR1 SGHNT, CDR2 YENEEA. V was clipped by 5 bases and J by 3 bases; unmatched bases: 8. CDR3 region: CASSHTIAGDYEQYF. The CDR3 DNA reads TGTGCCAGCAGCCACACTATAGCGGGAGACTACGAGCAGTACTTC.

The V gene is TRBV27, the J gene TRBJ2-7; possible D gene TRBD2, 6 bases. Germline values: CDR1 MNHEY, CDR2 SMNVEV (reference sequence). This CDR3 contains 15 residues. V was clipped by 2 bases and J by 2 bases, with 13 bases between them. CDR3 region: CASSLHGAGTYEQYF. CDR3 in DNA: TGTGCCAGCAGTTTACACGGCGCGGGAACCTACGAGCAGTACTTC.

The V call is TRBV7-2, the J call TRBJ2-3; 13 bases are shared with TRBD2. The ends lost 5 bases at V and 5 bases at J; junction bases unmatched: 7. This CDR3 region has 16 residues. Germline CDR1 reads SGHTA; CDR2 reads FQGNSA. CDR3 protein: CASSIRLAGGGDTQYF. The DNA for the CDR3 is TGTGCCAGCAGCATCAGACTAGCGGGAGGTGGAGATACGCAGTATTTT.

The chain recombines TRBV28 with TRBJ2-2; 16 nucleotides line up with TRBD2. J lost 8 bases, V lost 4 bases, and 16 bases had no gene match. The germline gives CDR1 MDHEN, CDR2 SYDVKM. There are 20 residues in the CDR3. CDR3 sequence reads: CASSWPPGTSGRASTGELFF. In DNA, the CDR3 is TGTGCCAGCAGTTGGCCACCCGGGACTAGCGGGAGGGCCTCAACAGGGGAGCTGTTTTTT. The variable domain in full, completed from reference TRBV28 and TRBJ2-2, reads DVKVTQSSRYLVKRTGEKVFLECVQDMDHENMFWYRQDPGLGLRLIYFSYDVKMKEKGDIPEGYSVSREKKERFSLILESASTNQTSMYLCASSWPPGTSGRASTGELFFGEGSRLTVL.

About this clone itself: This specimen includes other DNA sequences encoding the same CDR3. This chain connects TRBV2 to TRBJ2-2; D remains ambiguous. The V gene's germline CDR1 is SNHLY and CDR2 FYNNEI. This CDR3 has 14 amino acids. The V end lost 1 base, the J end lost 2 bases, and 5 bases lay between the germline ends. CDR3 in DNA: TGTGCCAGCAGTGAAGGGGGTAACACCGGGGAGCTGTTTTTT. Translation gives CASSEGGNTGELFF.

The V gene is TRBV19, the J gene TRBJ2-1; no definite D call. There are 15 residues in the CDR3. Germline loops: CDR1 LNHDA, CDR2 SQIVND (reference sequence). Trimming removed 3 bases at V and 8 bases at J, with 17 bases between. CDR3 residues: CASSILSGQTDEQFF. The DNA for the CDR3 is TGTGCCAGTAGTATTTTATCTGGCCAGACGGATGAGCAGTTCTTC. The full variable domain, completed using reference TRBV19 and TRBJ2-1, is DGGITQSPKYLFRKEGQNVTLSCEQNLNHDAMYWYRQDPGQGLRLIYYSQIVNDFQKGDIAEGYSVSREKKESFPLTVTSAQKNPTAFYLCASSILSGQTDEQFFGPGTRLTVL.

This chain links TRBV10-1 with TRBJ1-5; possibly TRBD1 for D (6 bases). The CDR3 contains 14 residues. CDR1 WNHNN and CDR2 SYGVQD come from the germline V gene (reference sequence). V lost 2 bases and J lost 7, with 12 bases in between. DNA of the CDR3: TGCGCCAGCAGTGAGGGACAGCCCGGGCAGCCCCAGCATTTT. Its protein is CASSEGQPGQPQHF.

The rearrangement joins TRBV6-5 to TRBJ2-1; 7 bases agree with TRBD1. Germline CDR1 MNHEY, CDR2 SVGAGI. This CDR3 comprises 16 residues. V lost 2 bases and J lost 4; bases outside the gene matches: 8. As DNA, the CDR3 is TGTGCCAGCAGTTACAGCTTTGGGGACAGATACAATGAGCAGTTCTTC. Translating gives CASSYSFGDRYNEQFF.

The rearrangement joins TRBV9 to TRBJ1-1, with D unresolved. The germline V gene has CDR1 SGDLS and CDR2 YYNGEE. Trimming removed 3 bases at V and 3 bases at J, with 6 bases between. This CDR3 has 12 amino acids. CDR3: CASSGPYTEAFF. CDR3 sequence (DNA): TGTGCCAGCAGCGGACCGTACACTGAAGCTTTCTTT.

The chain is built from TRBV15 and TRBJ2-1; 8 bases match TRBD2. J gave up 1 base and V 0 bases, and 11 bases lay outside the gene matches. The CDR3 has 19 residues. CDR1 and CDR2 from the germline V gene are LNHNV and YYDKDF (reference sequence). CDR3 sequence (DNA): TGTGCCACCAGCAGAGATTTAGGTAGAGCGGGAGATTCCTACAATGAGCAGTTCTTC. Amino acid sequence: CATSRDLGRAGDSYNEQFF.

The chain has TRBV29-1 and TRBJ2-1, with 8 bases fitting TRBD1. Germline assignment: CDR1 SQVTM and CDR2 ANQGSEA. V was clipped by 5 bases and J by 6 bases; unmatched bases: 0. This CDR3 is built from 11 residues. The CDR3 DNA is TGCAGCGTTACAGGGGGCAATGAGCAGTTCTTC. It translates to CSVTGGNEQFF.

This chain uses TRBV5-4 with TRBJ1-1; D not certain. The germline V gene encodes CDR1 SGHNT and CDR2 YYREEE (reference sequence). V lost 4 bases and J lost 5, with 18 bases in between. The CDR3 length is 15 residues. In nucleotides, the CDR3 is TGTGCCAGCAGCGAAGACCCTGGTCAAATTACTGAAGCTTTCTTT. Residues: CASSEDPGQITEAFF.

The rearrangement links TRBV28 to TRBJ1-2; a possible D gene is TRBD1 (6 bases). The CDR3 has 13 amino acids. The V and J ends lost 5 bases and 8 bases respectively, with 15 bases between them. CDR1 is MDHEN and CDR2 is SYDVKM in the germline V gene. The CDR3 DNA reads TGTGCCAGCAGTGGGGAACAGGGTTGGGGCTACACCTTC. It encodes CASSGEQGWGYTF.

The chain combines TRBV19 with TRBJ2-7; D ambiguous. CDR3 length equals 14 residues. V shed 6 bases and J shed 0 bases, with 12 bases lying between them. Germline assignment: CDR1 LNHDA and CDR2 SQIVND (reference sequence). This CDR3 is CASRAPDNSYEQYF. In DNA, the CDR3 is TGTGCCAGTAGGGCCCCAGACAACTCCTACGAGCAGTACTTC.

The CDR3 sequence is CASREGRGRASYNEQFF. The CDR3 DNA is TGTGCCAGCAGGGAGGGAAGGGGGCGGGCCTCCTACAATGAGCAGTTCTTC. The chain couples TRBV27 to TRBJ2-1; possibly TRBD1 for D (7 bases). Trimming shortened V by 6 bases and J by 0 bases, and 18 bases separated the two germline ends. CDR3 length: 17 amino acids. Per germline, CDR1 MNHEY and CDR2 SMNVEV (reference sequence).

The J gene is TRBJ2-3, the V gene TRBV9; no clear D gene. Germline V gene sequence: CDR1 SGDLS, CDR2 YYNGEE. The CDR3 contains 14 residues. V shed 0 bases and J shed 4 bases, with 9 bases lying between them. CDR3 DNA: TGTGCCAGCAGCGTAGAGGATATTGCAGATACGCAGTATTTT. Residues: CASSVEDIADTQYF. Filled out from reference TRBV9 and TRBJ2-3, the complete variable domain reads DSGVTQTPKHLITATGQRVTLRCSPRSGDLSVYWYQQSLDQGLQFLIQYYNGEERAKGNILERFSAQQFPDLHSELNLSSLELGDSALYFCASSVEDIADTQYFGPGTRLTVL.

This chain joins TRBV15 and TRBJ2-7; D remains ambiguous. There are 16 residues in the CDR3. Trimming cost V 1 base and J 2 bases, with 15 bases left between them. Looked up from germline, CDR1 is LNHNV and CDR2 is YYDKDF (reference sequence). CDR3 in amino acids: CATSRGSVGLTYEQYF. The CDR3 DNA reads as TGTGCCACCAGCAGAGGGTCGGTGGGTCTAACCTACGAGCAGTACTTC.

The gene calls are TRBV27 and TRBJ2-3, with TRBD2 as a possible D gene (7 bases). Germline loops: CDR1 MNHEY, CDR2 SMNVEV (reference sequence). V lost 9 bases and J 4 bases, leaving 20 bases between the germline ends. This CDR3 comprises 15 residues. CDR3 loop: CASTSGGGGADTQYF. CDR3 nucleotide sequence: TGTGCCAGTACCTCCGGAGGAGGGGGGGCAGATACGCAGTATTTT.

The chain recombines TRBV9 with TRBJ2-2, with TRBD2 matching 13 bases. The CDR3 loop spans 17 amino acids. V was clipped by 4 bases and J by 6 bases; unmatched bases: 9. Germline V gene sequence: CDR1 SGDLS, CDR2 YYNGEE. The CDR3 nucleotides are TGTGCCAGCAGCCCGGGACTAGCGGGAACGCGTGCCGGGGAGCTGTTTTTT. Residues: CASSPGLAGTRAGELFF.

About this clone itself: The same CDR3 arises from other DNA sequences in this sample as well. The chain has TRBV28 and TRBJ2-1; D is unclear. The V gene lost 3 bases and the J gene lost 0 bases, with 6 bases spanning the gap. CDR3 size: 14 residues. Germline V gene data show CDR1 as MDHEN and CDR2 as SYDVKM. Here the CDR3 DNA reads TGTGCCAGCAGTTTCGATAGCTCCTACAATGAGCAGTTCTTC. Its translation: CASSFDSSYNEQFF.

J is TRBJ2-5 and V is TRBV25-1, with D tentatively TRBD2 (6 bases). Per germline, CDR1 MGHDK and CDR2 SYGVNS. Trimming removed 1 base at V and 5 bases at J, with 8 bases between. This CDR3 has 13 amino acids. The CDR3 is CASSEWGEETQYF. The CDR3 DNA reads as TGTGCCAGCAGTGAATGGGGGGAGGAGACCCAGTACTTC.

The chain links TRBV28 to TRBJ1-5; TRBD1 agrees at 7 bases. The length of the CDR3 is 13 residues. With 7 bases clipped from V and 4 bases from J, the junction kept 4 bases outside the gene matches. CDR1 and CDR2 (germline): MDHEN, SYDVKM. CDR3 amino acids: CASNTQGNQPQHF. The CDR3 region has the DNA TGTGCCAGCAACACACAGGGGAATCAGCCCCAGCATTTT.

This chain joins TRBV13 and TRBJ2-1, with TRBD2 matching 10 bases. The germline CDR1 and CDR2 sequences are PRHDT and FYEKMQ (reference sequence). The CDR3 covers 16 residues. V lost 5 bases, J lost 4 bases, and 8 bases stayed unmatched. The CDR3, as DNA: TGTGCCAGCAGCCTGCCTAGCGGGAGACATTACAATGAGCAGTTCTTC. Protein product: CASSLPSGRHYNEQFF.